This T cell receptor (beta chain) was sequenced during a study of identifying expanded T cells in peripheral blood. Notes on this clone: Its target is not known.

Study results and caveats: Technical replicates showed roughly 1.2 changed clones; approximately 2 weeks approximately 15; four weeks 19. Two-week clone count variance significantly increased as total template count grew.

J was trimmed by 14 bases and V by 5 bases; bases with no gene match: 18. Germline V lookup: CDR1 SGHAT, CDR2 FQNNGV. The CDR3 has 15 amino acids. Profiling relied on immunoSEQ multiplex PCR, and the TCRdb table lists in-frame clones only, not all of them. The data show some 95,000 clones, with about 86% seen just once and around 5.6% held by the top ten. This chain links TRBV11-2 with TRBJ1-2, with 9 bases aligning to TRBD1. Sample: blood. The TCR originated in a person aged 18 to 75 in good health. The CDR3 DNA follows: TGTGCCAGCAGCCATAACAGGGGGCGAGGTCGTATGTTGACCTTC. This codes for CASSHNRGRGRMLTF.